This TCR beta chain emerged from a study of shared clonotypes between healthy human individuals. Findings of the study overall: In the sorted subsets, rarefaction showed sequencing was incomplete despite large depth.

Note on this clone: Its antigen is still unknown.

Profiled with immunoSEQ multiplex PCR; TCRdb holds only in-frame clones, not every one. This table has approximately 1,500,000 clones, 95% to 99% appearing once. The material sequenced was naive CD4+ T cells sorted from blood. Indicated subset: CD45RA+ positively selected. This TCR derives from a man aged 25 to 40 in good health.

In nucleotides, the CDR3 is TGTGCCAGCAGCGGGGACAGGGGGAACTATCAGCCCCAGCATTTT. Protein product: CASSGDRGNYQPQHF. The chain has TRBV7-2 and TRBJ1-5; 11 bases agree with TRBD1. V shed 5 bases and J 5 bases; nucleotides not matched to a gene: 5. CDR3 length: 15 amino acids. Germline CDR1 SGHTA, CDR2 FQGNSA.